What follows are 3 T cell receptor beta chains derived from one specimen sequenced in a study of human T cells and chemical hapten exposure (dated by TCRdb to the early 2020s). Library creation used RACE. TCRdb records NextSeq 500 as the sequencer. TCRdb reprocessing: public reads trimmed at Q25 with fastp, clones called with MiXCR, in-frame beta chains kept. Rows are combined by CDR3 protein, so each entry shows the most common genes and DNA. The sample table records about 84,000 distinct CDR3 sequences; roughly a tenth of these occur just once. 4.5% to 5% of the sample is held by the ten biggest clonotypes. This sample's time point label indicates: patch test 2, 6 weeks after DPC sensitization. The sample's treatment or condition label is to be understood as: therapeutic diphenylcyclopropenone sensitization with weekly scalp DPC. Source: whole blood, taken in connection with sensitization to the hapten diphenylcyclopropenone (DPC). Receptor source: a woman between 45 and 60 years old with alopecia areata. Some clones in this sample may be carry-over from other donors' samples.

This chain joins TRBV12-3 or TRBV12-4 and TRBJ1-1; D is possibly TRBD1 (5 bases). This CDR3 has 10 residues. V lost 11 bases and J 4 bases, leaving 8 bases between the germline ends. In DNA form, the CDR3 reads TGTGCCTGCGGGGCCACTGAAGCTTTCTTT. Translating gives CACGATEAFF.

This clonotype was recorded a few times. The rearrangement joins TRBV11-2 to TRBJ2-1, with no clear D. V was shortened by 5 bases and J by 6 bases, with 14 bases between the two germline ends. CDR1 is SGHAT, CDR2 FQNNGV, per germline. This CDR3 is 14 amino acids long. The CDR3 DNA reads TGTGCCAGCAGCCCAACGGTAACCACCAATGAGCAGTTCTTC. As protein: CASSPTVTTNEQFF.

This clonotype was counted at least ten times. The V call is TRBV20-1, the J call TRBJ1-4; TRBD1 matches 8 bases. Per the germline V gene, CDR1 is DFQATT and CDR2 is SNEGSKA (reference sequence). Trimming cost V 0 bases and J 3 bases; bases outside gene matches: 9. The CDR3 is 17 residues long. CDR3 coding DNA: TGCAGTGCTAGAGATCTAGGCAGGGGGCTGGCTAATGAAAAACTGTTTTTT. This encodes CSARDLGRGLANEKLFF.